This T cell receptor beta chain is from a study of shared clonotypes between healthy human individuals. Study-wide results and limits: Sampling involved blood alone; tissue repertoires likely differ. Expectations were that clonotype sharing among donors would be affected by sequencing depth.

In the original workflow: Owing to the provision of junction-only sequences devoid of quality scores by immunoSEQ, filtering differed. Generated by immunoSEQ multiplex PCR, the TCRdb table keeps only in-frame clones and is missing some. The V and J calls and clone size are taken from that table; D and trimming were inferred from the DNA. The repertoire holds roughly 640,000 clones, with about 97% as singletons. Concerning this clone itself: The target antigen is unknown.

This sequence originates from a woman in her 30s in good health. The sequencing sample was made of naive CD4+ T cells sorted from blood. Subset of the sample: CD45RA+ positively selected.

CDR3 protein: CASRTGPGYTF. CDR3 DNA sequence: TGTGCCAGCAGAACAGGGCCCGGCTACACCTTC. The V gene is TRBV28, the J gene TRBJ1-2, with a possible D match to TRBD1 (6 bases). Trimming cost V 6 bases and J 8 bases, with 10 bases left between them. The CDR3 runs to 11 residues. Germline CDR1 is MDHEN and CDR2 is SYDVKM.